The 12 T cell receptor beta chains in this list originate from one sample, sequenced in a study of beta chain features in type 1 diabetes. Expressed TCRB transcripts were sequenced because the isolated RNA had all been reverse transcribed beforehand. Assay used: immunoSEQ multiplex PCR; TCRdb lists only in-frame clones, some missing. This table has 350,000 to 450,000 clones, more than 13% appearing once. The sequencing input was naive CD4+ T cells from blood. The receptors were sampled from a woman aged 18-30 years in good health.

The V gene is TRBV19, the J gene TRBJ2-1; possible D gene TRBD2, 5 bases. This CDR3 has 13 amino acids. Per the germline V gene, CDR1 is LNHDA and CDR2 is SQIVND (reference sequence). The V end lost 9 bases, the J end lost 9 bases, and 18 bases lay between the germline ends. The CDR3 sequence: CASGLGGDREQFF. CDR3 in DNA: TGTGCCAGCGGCCTAGGAGGAGACCGTGAGCAGTTCTTC.

This clone was detected a few times. The chain recombines TRBV9 with TRBJ2-1, with D tentatively TRBD1 (7 bases). V was pared by 5 bases and J by 4 bases, with 25 bases between. The germline gives CDR1 SGDLS, CDR2 YYNGEE. CDR3 length equals 18 residues. Here the CDR3 DNA reads TGTGCCAGCAGTCCCCCAGGAGGGGGCGCCGGCCTATACAATGAGCAGTTCTTC. Translation gives CASSPPGGGAGLYNEQFF. Using reference TRBV9 and TRBJ2-1 for the parts outside the CDR3, the full variable domain is DSGVTQTPKHLITATGQRVTLRCSPRSGDLSVYWYQQSLDQGLQFLIQYYNGEERAKGNILERFSAQQFPDLHSELNLSSLELGDSALYFCASSPPGGGAGLYNEQFFGPGTRLTVL.

The chain is built from TRBV6-1 and TRBJ2-1, with D tentatively TRBD1 (6 bases). The CDR3 runs to 13 residues. V was trimmed by 6 bases and J by 6 bases, leaving 12 bases between them. Germline lookup yields CDR1 MNHNS and CDR2 SASEGT. CDR3 nucleotide sequence: TGTGCCAGCAGCCTTACAGGGCCCAATGAGCAGTTCTTC. Protein sequence: CASSLTGPNEQFF.

V gene TRBV11-3 combines with J gene TRBJ2-1, with TRBD2 matching 13 bases. Losses at the gene ends were 4 bases for V and 4 bases for J; bases not matched to a gene: 7. The V gene's germline CDR1 is SGHNT and CDR2 YENEEA. The CDR3 runs to 17 residues. CDR3 protein: CASSSRGLAGTYNEQFF. The CDR3 DNA sequence: TGTGCCAGCAGCTCCAGGGGACTAGCGGGAACTTACAATGAGCAGTTCTTC.

J is TRBJ2-1 and V is TRBV5-4, with 11 bases that match TRBD2. This CDR3 is built from 15 residues. Germline V gene data show CDR1 as SGHNT and CDR2 as YYREEE (reference sequence). V was pared by 4 bases and J by 3 bases, with 3 bases of the junction left unmatched. The CDR3 nucleotides are TGTGCCAGCAGCATCACTAGCGGGAGCTACAATGAGCAGTTCTTC. It yields the protein CASSITSGSYNEQFF. Drawing the rest from reference TRBV5-4 and TRBJ2-1, the complete variable domain is ETGVTQSPTHLIKTRGQQVTLRCSSQSGHNTVSWYQQALGQGPQFIFQYYREEENGRGNFPPRFSGLQFPNYSSELNVNALELDDSALYLCASSITSGSYNEQFFGPGTRLTVL.

J is TRBJ1-2 and V is TRBV5-1; maybe TRBD1 (6 bases). CDR1 is SGHRS and CDR2 is YFSETQ in the germline V gene. This CDR3 has 14 amino acids. Trimming pared 0 bases from V and 3 bases from J, leaving 9 bases between. The CDR3 sequence is CASSLEQGHYGYTF. The CDR3 DNA reads TGCGCCAGCAGCTTGGAACAGGGTCACTATGGCTACACCTTC.

This clone has a handful of counts. The genes are TRBV30 and TRBJ2-2, with a weak D call TRBD2 (5 bases). This CDR3 comprises 12 residues. The germline V and J ends were trimmed by 3 bases and 7 bases, with 9 bases remaining between them. Germline V CDR1 and CDR2: GTSNPN, SVGIG (reference sequence). Here the CDR3 reads CAWRRDIGELFF. The CDR3 coding sequence is TGTGCCTGGAGGAGGGATATCGGGGAGCTGTTTTTT.

This clone was detected a few times. This rearrangement joins TRBV29-1 to TRBJ1-2; D is unclear. Germline values: CDR1 SQVTM, CDR2 ANQGSEA. The V end lost 4 bases, the J end lost 8 bases, and 11 bases lay between the germline ends. There are 11 residues in the CDR3. The CDR3 sequence is CSVGAVWGYTF. The CDR3, as DNA: TGCAGCGTTGGAGCCGTCTGGGGCTACACCTTC.

In this sample, this clone turned up a few times. The chain recombines TRBV5-1 with TRBJ2-5; D remains ambiguous. Trimming removed 0 bases at V and 2 bases at J, with 8 bases between. Germline CDR1 reads SGHRS; CDR2 reads YFSETQ. The CDR3 is 14 residues long. CDR3 protein: CASSLDSIQETQYF. The CDR3 bases are TGCGCCAGCAGCTTGGACAGTATTCAAGAGACCCAGTACTTC.

The rearrangement joins TRBV7-9 to TRBJ2-3; a possible D gene is TRBD1 (5 bases). CDR1 and CDR2 (germline): SEHNR, FQNEAQ (reference sequence). The CDR3 totals 15 residues. Between the trimmed V and J ends, which lost 0 bases and 1 base, there was a span of 8 bases. This CDR3 is CASSLAGRGTDTQYF. In DNA form, the CDR3 reads TGTGCCAGCAGCTTAGCTGGCAGGGGCACAGATACGCAGTATTTT.

V is TRBV29-1 and J is TRBJ1-2; TRBD1 matches at 7 bases. The CDR3 sequence is 13 residues long. Per germline, CDR1 SQVTM and CDR2 ANQGSEA. The J segment lost 4 bases and the V segment lost 6 bases, leaving 8 bases of the junction unmatched. The CDR3 loop is CSVGVRTGYGYTF. CDR3 DNA sequence: TGCAGCGTGGGGGTACGGACAGGCTATGGCTACACCTTC.

This clone has a handful of counts. The chain is built from TRBV4-2 and TRBJ2-1; TRBD2 agrees at 8 bases. CDR1 is LGHNA, CDR2 YNFKEQ, per germline. This CDR3 has 15 amino acids. V lost 1 base and J lost 5; bases outside the gene matches: 4. CDR3 sequence (DNA): TGTGCCAGCAGCCAAGCTGGAGCGGGAGACAATGAGCAGTTCTTC. Encoded protein: CASSQAGAGDNEQFF.